The 29 T cell receptor beta chains below come from one sample, sequenced in a study of blood T cells in healthy people across ages. A second PCR of about 6 to 12 cycles used a sample-barcoded 5' primer and a J-beta primer mix. TCRdb recomputed calls from the 5' RACE reads with MiXCR, one row per CDR3 protein. Among hundreds of thousands of distinct CDR3 sequences listed, 35% to 40% were seen once. The sequencing sample was made of blood. These receptors were obtained from a man younger than 35 in good health.

This chain uses TRBV5-1 with TRBJ1-1; the D gene is possibly TRBD1 (5 bases). Germline loops: CDR1 SGHRS, CDR2 YFSETQ. The CDR3 is 13 residues long. V was cut by 4 bases and J by 4 bases, with 11 bases left in between. CDR3 residues: CASSTSGVTEAFF. The CDR3 DNA reads TGCGCCAGCAGCACCTCGGGGGTCACTGAAGCTTTCTTT.

This clonotype was seen at least ten times. This chain joins TRBV5-1 and TRBJ1-6; D perhaps matches TRBD1 (5 bases). V was trimmed by 0 bases and J by 6 bases, leaving 10 bases between them. CDR3 size: 15 residues. Germline loops: CDR1 SGHRS, CDR2 YFSETQ. CDR3 bases: TGCGCCAGCAGCTTGGCGGCAGGGAGTAATTCACCCCTCCACTTT. As protein: CASSLAAGSNSPLHF. The full variable domain, with the rest looked up from reference TRBV5-1 and TRBJ1-6, is KAGVTQTPRYLIKTRGQQVTLSCSPISGHRSVSWYQQTPGQGLQFLFEYFSETQRNKGNFPGRFSGRQFSNSRSEMNVSTLELGDSALYLCASSLAAGSNSPLHFGNGTRLTVT.

The chain is built from TRBV7-3 and TRBJ2-2; 8 bases line up with TRBD2. Germline CDR1 is SGHTA and CDR2 is FQGTGA. The V gene end was trimmed by 1 base and the J gene end by 6 bases; junction bases not matched to a gene: 10. The CDR3 length is 17 residues. The CDR3 region is CASSLSGLGTRAGELFF. In nucleotides, the CDR3 is TGTGCCAGCAGCTTAAGTGGCTTGGGGACTAGGGCCGGGGAGCTGTTTTTT. The complete variable domain, with remaining parts taken from reference TRBV7-3 and TRBJ2-2, reads GAGVSQTPSNKVTEKGKYVELRCDPISGHTALYWYRQSLGQGPEFLIYFQGTGAADDSGLPNDRFFAVRPEGSVSTLKIQRTERGDSAVYLCASSLSGLGTRAGELFFGEGSRLTVL.

The chain uses TRBV14 and TRBJ1-5; a weak D match, TRBD1 (6 bases). Germline CDR1 and CDR2: SGHDN and FVKESK. The length of the CDR3 is 18 residues. V was trimmed by 0 bases and J by 0 bases, leaving 15 bases between them. The CDR3 protein is CASSQEEPGHYSNQPQHF. CDR3 nucleotide sequence: TGTGCCAGCAGCCAAGAGGAACCGGGACATTATAGCAATCAGCCCCAGCATTTT.

Comment on this clonotype: An end of the junction does not agree with germline; a read error may underlie this. This chain uses TRBV7-6 with TRBJ2-4; D is perhaps TRBD2 (7 bases). This CDR3 has 14 residues. Germline CDR1 reads SGHVS; CDR2 reads FNYEAQ. The CDR3 DNA is TGTGCCAGCAGCCTAGCGGCACAGGGAGGGGAGCAGTACTTC. The encoded protein is CASSLAAQGGEQYF.

V is TRBV7-8 and J is TRBJ1-5; the D gene is possibly TRBD1 (5 bases). V dropped 5 bases and J dropped 1 base, with 15 bases sitting between them. The CDR3 totals 16 residues. Germline CDR1 is SGHVS and CDR2 is FQNEAQ. In DNA, the CDR3 is TGTGCCAGCAGCCTCAGGCGAGACAGAAGCAATCAGCCCCAGCATTTT. Translating it yields CASSLRRDRSNQPQHF.

This clonotype was observed a handful of times. V and J are TRBV7-2 and TRBJ2-1; no firm D call. The DNA end favors TRBJ2-7, so the J call may be wrong. Germline CDR1 reads SGHTA; CDR2 reads FQGNSA. CDR3 length equals 16 residues. CDR3 nucleotide sequence: TGTGCCAGCAGCTTAGATGTGGAAAGCTCCTACAATGAGCAGTACTTC. This gives the protein CASSLDVESSYNEQYF.

The V and J genes are TRBV4-1 and TRBJ1-1, with TRBD1 as a possible D gene (6 bases). Germline V gives CDR1 MGHRA, CDR2 YSYEKL. The CDR3 loop spans 12 amino acids. Trimming left V 1 base short and J 10 bases short, with 10 bases between. The CDR3, as DNA: TGCGCCAGCAGCCAAGTCGGACAGTCAGCTTTCTTT. Residues: CASSQVGQSAFF.

This clonotype came up a few times. The chain employs TRBV7-2 and TRBJ1-2; D not resolved. V was shortened by 8 bases and J by 6 bases, with 16 bases between the two germline ends. CDR3 length: 13 residues. Germline V gene lookup returns CDR1 SGHTA and CDR2 FQGNSA. The CDR3: CASSSPGHHGYTF. The CDR3 nucleotides are TGTGCCAGCTCCTCTCCGGGCCATCATGGCTACACCTTC.

In its sample, this clonotype was seen a few times. The chain is built from TRBV4-3 and TRBJ2-2, with no clear D. Trimming removed 3 bases from V and 2 bases from J, with 10 bases in between. The CDR3 sequence is 15 residues long. CDR1 and CDR2 (germline): LGHNA, YSLEER. CDR3 sequence: CASSHSKANTGELFF. Here the CDR3 DNA reads TGCGCCAGCAGCCATTCGAAAGCAAACACCGGGGAGCTGTTTTTT.

This clonotype was picked up many times. The gene calls are TRBV7-9 and TRBJ2-1; D not resolved. Trimming cost V 1 base and J 2 bases, with 6 bases left between them. CDR1 is SEHNR and CDR2 is FQNEAQ in the germline V gene (reference sequence). The CDR3 is 14 residues long. DNA of the CDR3: TGTGCCAGCAGCTTAGTAATGGCCTACAATGAGCAGTTCTTC. Its translation: CASSLVMAYNEQFF.

With respect to this clonotype: This may be a read error, as it is one base from a much larger clone. The chain links TRBV4-2 to TRBJ1-2, with D possibly being TRBD1 (5 bases). V was trimmed by 1 base and J by 2 bases, leaving 14 bases between them. The CDR3 is 16 residues long. Germline values: CDR1 LGHNA, CDR2 YNFKEQ. The CDR3 sequence is CASSQATETPNYGYTF. Here the CDR3 DNA reads TGTGCCAGCAGCCAAGCGACAGAGACTCCGAACTATGGCTACACCTTC.

This clonotype was picked up a small number of times. This sequence joins TRBV6-2 or TRBV6-3 and TRBJ2-1; no firm D call. The CDR3 covers 15 residues. The V gene lost 8 bases and the J gene lost 7 bases, with 21 bases spanning the gap. Per germline, CDR1 MNHEY and CDR2 SVGEGT. CDR3 sequence: CASEIGRGFGNEQFF. CDR3 sequence (DNA): TGTGCCAGCGAAATCGGGCGAGGCTTCGGGAATGAGCAGTTCTTC.

This clonotype was seen a few times. This sequence may be a read error, since a much larger clone differs from it by one base. The V call is TRBV10-3, the J call TRBJ1-2; 8 nucleotides line up with TRBD1. Germline V gives CDR1 ENHRY, CDR2 SYGVKD. This CDR3 has 15 amino acids. V dropped 2 bases and J dropped 4; count of bases not matched to a gene: 6. CDR3 region: CAISEADREIYGYTF. Written as DNA, the CDR3 is TGTGCCATCAGTGAGGCGGACAGGGAGATCTATGGCTACACCTTC.

J is TRBJ2-2 and V is TRBV5-1; D remains ambiguous. This CDR3 region has 14 residues. V was clipped by 4 bases and J by 3 bases, with 10 bases between them. CDR1 and CDR2 from the germline V gene are SGHRS and YFSETQ. Here the CDR3 DNA reads TGCGCCAGCAGCCCCAAGAGAGACACCGGGGAGCTGTTTTTT. It specifies CASSPKRDTGELFF.

This chain links TRBV6-2 or TRBV6-3 with TRBJ1-2; D unresolved. The CDR3 sequence is 14 residues long. V lost 4 bases, J lost 6 bases, and 15 bases lay in between. The V gene's germline CDR1 is MNHEY and CDR2 SVGEGT. CDR3 nucleotides: TGTGCCAGCAGTTCGGGCGGCGAGGACGATGGCTACACCTTC. Translating gives CASSSGGEDDGYTF.

The chain links TRBV9 to TRBJ1-1; TRBD1 matches 7 bases. This CDR3 contains 16 residues. The germline gives CDR1 SGDLS, CDR2 YYNGEE. The V gene end was trimmed by 3 bases and the J gene end by 0 bases; junction bases not matched to a gene: 8. CDR3 residues: CASSEGTELMNTEAFF. CDR3 nucleotides: TGTGCCAGCAGCGAGGGGACAGAGCTTATGAACACTGAAGCTTTCTTT.

This clonotype was seen at least ten times. The genes are TRBV20-1 and TRBJ2-1; D is uncertain. The length of the CDR3 is 13 residues. V lost 8 bases to trimming and J lost 0 bases, with 11 bases between them. Germline V CDR1 and CDR2: DFQATT, SNEGSKA (reference sequence). The CDR3 DNA follows: TGCAGTACCACGGGTAGCTCCTACAATGAGCAGTTCTTC. Its translation is CSTTGSSYNEQFF.

This chain uses TRBV9 with TRBJ2-1; 7 positions match TRBD2. CDR3 size: 17 residues. Germline CDR1 and CDR2: SGDLS and YYNGEE. The V and J ends lost 4 bases and 6 bases, in that order; junction bases with no gene match: 16. The CDR3 sequence: CASSPRPTSSSSNEQFF. CDR3 coding DNA: TGTGCCAGCAGCCCCCGTCCGACTAGCAGTAGTTCCAATGAGCAGTTCTTC.

This clonotype was detected ten times or more. This rearrangement joins TRBV6-1 to TRBJ2-5; 11 bases line up with TRBD2. J gave up 3 bases and V 6 bases, and 3 bases lay outside the gene matches. This CDR3 comprises 14 residues. The germline V gene encodes CDR1 MNHNS and CDR2 SASEGT. The CDR3 DNA reads TGTGCCAGCAGGACTAGCGGGGTTGAAGAGACCCAGTACTTC. It translates to CASRTSGVEETQYF.

This clonotype was counted ten times or more. The chain couples TRBV10-3 to TRBJ2-6; no reliable D call. The CDR3 has 15 amino acids. Looked up from germline, CDR1 is ENHRY and CDR2 is SYGVKD. The germline V and J ends were trimmed by 3 bases and 0 bases, with 6 bases remaining between them. The CDR3 bases are TGTGCCATCAGTGATCCGGTCTCTGGGGCCAACGTCCTGACTTTC. Translation gives CAISDPVSGANVLTF.

This clonotype has just a few counts. The V and J genes are TRBV2 and TRBJ1-6, with a possible D match to TRBD1 (5 bases). Germline-derived CDR1 and CDR2 are SNHLY and FYNNEI. Trimming cost V 7 bases and J 7 bases, with 11 bases left between them. There are 13 residues in the CDR3. The CDR3 region is CASTRDANSPLHF. CDR3 nucleotides: TGTGCCAGCACCCGGGACGCAAATTCACCCCTCCACTTT.

This clonotype was counted many times. J is TRBJ2-1 and V is TRBV20-1; 9 bases line up with TRBD1. The trim removed 1 base at V and 7 bases at J, leaving 11 bases unmatched. The germline CDR1 and CDR2 sequences are DFQATT and SNEGSKA (reference sequence). CDR3 length: 16 residues. Written as DNA, the CDR3 is TGCAGTGCTAGAGCCCACGGGACAGGGTTTTCGAATGAGCAGTTCTTC. This gives the protein CSARAHGTGFSNEQFF.

The chain is built from TRBV20-1 and TRBJ1-1; D gene unclear. In germline, CDR1 is DFQATT, CDR2 SNEGSKA (reference sequence). Trimming cost V 5 bases and J 1 base, with 8 bases left between them. CDR3 length: 12 residues. In DNA, the CDR3 is TGCAGTGCTGCGGGGTCGAACACTGAAGCTTTCTTT. It yields the protein CSAAGSNTEAFF.

This chain uses TRBV12-3 or TRBV12-4 with TRBJ2-7; TRBD1 might be the D (5 bases). The CDR3 runs to 13 residues. Trimming took off 1 base at V and 9 bases at J, with 13 bases between the two ends. DNA of the CDR3: TGTGCCAGCAGTTTAGAAAGGGGATTGTGGCAGTACTTC. It yields the protein CASSLERGLWQYF.

This rearrangement joins TRBV11-2 to TRBJ2-2; possibly TRBD2 for D (5 bases). The germline V gene has CDR1 SGHAT and CDR2 FQNNGV. V lost 4 bases, J lost 3 bases, and 15 bases lay in between. This CDR3 contains 16 residues. The CDR3 region is CASSSGLAVYTGELFF. CDR3 sequence (DNA): TGTGCCAGCAGCTCCGGACTGGCGGTCTACACCGGGGAGCTGTTTTTT.

CDR3 protein: CASSIVVGWNPNTEAFF. CDR3 nucleotides: TGTGCCAGTAGTATAGTGGTGGGGTGGAACCCGAACACTGAAGCTTTCTTT. The rearrangement uses TRBV19 and TRBJ1-1; D is unclear. Per germline, CDR1 LNHDA and CDR2 SQIVND (reference sequence). Deletions cut 1 base from V and 1 base from J, with 16 bases between. The CDR3 is 17 residues long.

With regard to this clonotype: Being one base from a much bigger clone, this may be a read error. Written as DNA, the CDR3 is TGTGCCAGCAGTGTTACAGGGAACAATTCACCCCTCCACTTT. This sequence encodes CASSVTGNNSPLHF. This rearrangement joins TRBV12-3 or TRBV12-4 to TRBJ1-6; perhaps TRBD1 as D (6 bases). This CDR3 is 14 amino acids long. V was pared by 5 bases and J by 7 bases, with 12 bases between.

This clonotype has just a few counts. The genes are TRBV3-1 and TRBJ1-2, with D maybe TRBD1 (6 bases). This CDR3 is built from 16 residues. V gave up 0 bases and J gave up 4 bases, with 15 bases separating them. Germline-derived CDR1 and CDR2 are LGHDT and YNNKEL (reference sequence). In DNA form, the CDR3 reads TGTGCCAGCAGCCAAGATCATGGGGGGGCACCCTATGGCTACACCTTC. Protein sequence: CASSQDHGGAPYGYTF.